This T cell receptor (beta chain) was captured by sequencing in a study of T cell changes during pregnancy in multiple sclerosis. Germline CDR1 reads SGHRS; CDR2 reads YFSETQ. V shed 1 base, J shed 6 bases, and the junction held 6 bases outside the gene matches. This CDR3 is built from 15 residues. This clone appeared a single time. Measured with immunoSEQ multiplex PCR; TCRdb has only the in-frame clones, and not every one. The top ten hold more than 1.5% of the sample, which has over 85,000 clones, 91% seen once. This chain connects TRBV5-1 to TRBJ2-1; 8 bases map to TRBD2. The sequence was obtained from a female donor in good health, enrolled as a control in a pregnancy study. The source was peripheral blood, collected in the first trimester of pregnancy. The CDR3 loop is CASSLTGGAGNEQFF. The CDR3 DNA reads as TGCGCCAGCAGCTTGACCGGGGGGGCCGGCAATGAGCAGTTCTTC.